In this sample, the clone carrying this TCR beta chain turned up many times. The entry originates in a study of T-cell memory formation after mild COVID-19. The CDR3 consists of 17 residues. Losses at the gene ends were 5 bases for V and 4 bases for J; bases not matched to a gene: 14. Germline CDR1 is SGHTA and CDR2 is FQGNSA. TCRdb analysed the 5' RACE reads with MiXCR anew, one entry per CDR3 protein. In the table there are approximately 45,000 distinct CDR3 sequences, 6.6% of which are singletons. The material sequenced was PBMCs or a T cell subset sorted from them (not recorded which). The chain uses TRBV7-2 and TRBJ2-1; 7 bases are a match to TRBD2. This sequence originates from an adult who had mild COVID-19 (a few samples of this study predate the infection). Cell type and time point are not known. CDR3 DNA sequence: TGTGCCAGCAGCACCGCTAGCGGCAACCCCCCTTACAATGAGCAGTTCTTC. It encodes CASSTASGNPPYNEQFF.